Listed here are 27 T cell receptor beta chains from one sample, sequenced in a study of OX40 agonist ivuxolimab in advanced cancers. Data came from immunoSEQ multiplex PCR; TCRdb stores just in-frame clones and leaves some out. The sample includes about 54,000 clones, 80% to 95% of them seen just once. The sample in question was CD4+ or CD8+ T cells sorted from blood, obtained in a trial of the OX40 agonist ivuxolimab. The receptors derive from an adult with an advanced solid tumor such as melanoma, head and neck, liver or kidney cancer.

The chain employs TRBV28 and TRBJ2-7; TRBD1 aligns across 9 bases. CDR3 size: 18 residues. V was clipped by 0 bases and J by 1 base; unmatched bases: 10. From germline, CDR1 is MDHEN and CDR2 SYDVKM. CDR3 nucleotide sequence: TGTGCCAGCAGTTTATGTAGGGGGGGGACAGGGCGTTCCTACGAGCAGTACTTC. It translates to CASSLCRGGTGRSYEQYF.

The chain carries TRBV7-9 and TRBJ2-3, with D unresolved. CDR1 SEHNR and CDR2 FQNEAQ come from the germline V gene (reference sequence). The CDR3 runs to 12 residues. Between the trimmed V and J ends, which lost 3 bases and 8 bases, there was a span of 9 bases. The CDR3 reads CASSFTVATQYF. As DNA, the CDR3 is TGTGCCAGCAGCTTTACAGTGGCTACGCAGTATTTT.

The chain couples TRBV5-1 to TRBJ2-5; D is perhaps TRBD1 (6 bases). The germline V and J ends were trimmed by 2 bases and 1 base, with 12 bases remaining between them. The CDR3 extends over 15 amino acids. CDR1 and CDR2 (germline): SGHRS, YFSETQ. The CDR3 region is CASSFISDSQETQYF. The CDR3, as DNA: TGCGCCAGCAGCTTTATTTCGGACAGCCAAGAGACCCAGTACTTC.

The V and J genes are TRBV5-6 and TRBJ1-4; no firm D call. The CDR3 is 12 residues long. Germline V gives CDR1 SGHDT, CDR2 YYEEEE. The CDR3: CASQTKYEKLFF. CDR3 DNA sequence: TGTGCTTCGCAGACAAAGTATGAAAAACTGTTTTTT.

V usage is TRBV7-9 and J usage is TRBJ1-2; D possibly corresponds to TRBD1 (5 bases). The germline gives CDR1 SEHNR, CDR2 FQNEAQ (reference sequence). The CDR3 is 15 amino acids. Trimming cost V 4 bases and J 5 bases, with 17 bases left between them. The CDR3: CASSSLGEERYGYTF. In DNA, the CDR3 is TGTGCCAGCAGCTCCTTGGGGGAGGAGAGATATGGCTACACCTTC.

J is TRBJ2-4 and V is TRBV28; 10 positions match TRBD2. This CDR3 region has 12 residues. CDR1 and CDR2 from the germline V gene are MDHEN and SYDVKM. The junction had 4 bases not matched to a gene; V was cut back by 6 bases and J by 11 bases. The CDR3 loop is CASRPSGGLQYF. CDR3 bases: TGTGCCAGCAGGCCTAGCGGGGGCCTTCAGTACTTC.

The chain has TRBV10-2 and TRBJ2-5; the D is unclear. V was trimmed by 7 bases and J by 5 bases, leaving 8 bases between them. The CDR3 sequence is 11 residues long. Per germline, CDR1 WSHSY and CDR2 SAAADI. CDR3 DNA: TGCGCCAGCAATTCTCCGGAGACCCAGTACTTC. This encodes CASNSPETQYF.

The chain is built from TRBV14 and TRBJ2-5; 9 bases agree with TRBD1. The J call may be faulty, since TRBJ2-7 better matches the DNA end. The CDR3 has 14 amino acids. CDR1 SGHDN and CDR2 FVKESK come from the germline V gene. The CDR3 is CASSLGTGFSEQYF. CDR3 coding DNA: TGTGCCAGCAGCTTGGGGACAGGGTTTTCCGAGCAGTACTTC.

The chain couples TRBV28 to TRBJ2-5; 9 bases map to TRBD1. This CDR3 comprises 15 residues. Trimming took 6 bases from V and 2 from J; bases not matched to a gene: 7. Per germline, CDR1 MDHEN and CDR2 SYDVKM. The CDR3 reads CASSSGTGFQETQYF. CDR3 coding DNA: TGTGCCAGCAGCTCCGGGACAGGGTTTCAAGAGACCCAGTACTTC.

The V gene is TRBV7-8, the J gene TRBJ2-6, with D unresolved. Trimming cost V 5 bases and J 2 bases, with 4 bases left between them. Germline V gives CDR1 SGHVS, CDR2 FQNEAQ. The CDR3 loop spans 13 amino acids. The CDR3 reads CASSKPGANVLTF. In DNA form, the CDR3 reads TGTGCCAGCAGCAAACCTGGGGCCAACGTCCTGACTTTC.

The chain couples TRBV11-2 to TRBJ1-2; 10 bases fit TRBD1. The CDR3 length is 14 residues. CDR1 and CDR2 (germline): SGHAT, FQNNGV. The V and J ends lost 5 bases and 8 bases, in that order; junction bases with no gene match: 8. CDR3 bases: TGTGCCAGCAGCCCTAGTGGACAGGGGGAAGGCTACACCTTC. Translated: CASSPSGQGEGYTF.

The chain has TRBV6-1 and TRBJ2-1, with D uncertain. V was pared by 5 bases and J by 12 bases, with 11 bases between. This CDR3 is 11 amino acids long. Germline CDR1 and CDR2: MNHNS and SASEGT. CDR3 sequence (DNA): TGTGCCAGCAGTTACGGCCGAGGGCAGTTCTTC. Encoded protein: CASSYGRGQFF.

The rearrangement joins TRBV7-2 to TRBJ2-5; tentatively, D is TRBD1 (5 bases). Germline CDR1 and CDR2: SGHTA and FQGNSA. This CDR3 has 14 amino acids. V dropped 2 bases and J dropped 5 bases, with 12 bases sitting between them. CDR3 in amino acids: CASSLFRAMETQYF. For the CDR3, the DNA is TGTGCCAGCAGCTTATTCAGGGCCATGGAGACCCAGTACTTC.

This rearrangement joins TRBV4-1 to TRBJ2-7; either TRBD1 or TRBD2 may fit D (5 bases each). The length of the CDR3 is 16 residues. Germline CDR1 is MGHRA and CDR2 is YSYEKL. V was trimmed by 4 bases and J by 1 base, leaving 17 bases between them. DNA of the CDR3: TGCGCCAGCAGCCGCGCCTCCGGGACGGAGTCCTACGAGCAGTACTTC. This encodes CASSRASGTESYEQYF.

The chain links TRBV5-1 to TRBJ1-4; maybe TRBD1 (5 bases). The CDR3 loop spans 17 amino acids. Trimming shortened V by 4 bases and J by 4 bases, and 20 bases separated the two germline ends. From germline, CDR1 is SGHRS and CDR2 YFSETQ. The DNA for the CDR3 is TGCGCCAGCAGCCCGGGGGACTGGAATGTTGGTAATGAAAAACTGTTTTTT. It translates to CASSPGDWNVGNEKLFF.

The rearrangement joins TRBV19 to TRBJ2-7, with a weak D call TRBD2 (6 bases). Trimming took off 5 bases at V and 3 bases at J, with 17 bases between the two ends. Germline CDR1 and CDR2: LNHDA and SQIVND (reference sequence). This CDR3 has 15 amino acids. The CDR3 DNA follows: TGTGCCAGTAGTCACGGGAGAGGACCAATCTACGAGCAGTACTTC. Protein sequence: CASSHGRGPIYEQYF.

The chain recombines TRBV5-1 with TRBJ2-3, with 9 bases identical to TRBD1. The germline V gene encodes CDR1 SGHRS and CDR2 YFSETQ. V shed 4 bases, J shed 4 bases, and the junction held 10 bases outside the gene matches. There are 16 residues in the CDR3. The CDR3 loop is CASSPGDRDQPDTQYF. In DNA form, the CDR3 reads TGCGCCAGCAGCCCTGGGGACAGGGATCAACCAGATACGCAGTATTTT.

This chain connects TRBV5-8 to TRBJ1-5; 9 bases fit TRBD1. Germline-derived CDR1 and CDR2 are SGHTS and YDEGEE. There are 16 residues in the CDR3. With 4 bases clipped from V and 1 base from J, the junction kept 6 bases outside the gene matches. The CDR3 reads CASSPWTGDSNQPQHF. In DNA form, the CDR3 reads TGTGCCAGCAGCCCTTGGACAGGGGACAGCAATCAGCCCCAGCATTTT.

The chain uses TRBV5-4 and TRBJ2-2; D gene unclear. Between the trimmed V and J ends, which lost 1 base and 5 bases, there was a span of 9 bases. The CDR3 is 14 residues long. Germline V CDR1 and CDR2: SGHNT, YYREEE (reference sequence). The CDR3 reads CASSLIPWTGELFF. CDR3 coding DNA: TGTGCCAGCAGCTTGATTCCGTGGACCGGGGAGCTGTTTTTT.

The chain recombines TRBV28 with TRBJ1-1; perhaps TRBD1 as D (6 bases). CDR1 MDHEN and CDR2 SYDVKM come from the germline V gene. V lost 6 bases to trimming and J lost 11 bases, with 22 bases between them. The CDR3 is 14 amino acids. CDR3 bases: TGTGCCAGCAGCTCACCGGGGGGCGCCCCCGGTGCTTTCTTT. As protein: CASSSPGGAPGAFF.

As DNA, the CDR3 is TGTGCCAGCAGCTCCCAGGGGGCGCGTACTGAAGCTTTCTTT. Its protein product is CASSSQGARTEAFF. The chain couples TRBV7-1 to TRBJ1-1; TRBD1 matches 8 bases. TRBV7-1 counts as an open reading frame of uncertain function. Trimming took 3 bases from V and 5 from J; bases not matched to a gene: 5. The CDR3 covers 14 residues.

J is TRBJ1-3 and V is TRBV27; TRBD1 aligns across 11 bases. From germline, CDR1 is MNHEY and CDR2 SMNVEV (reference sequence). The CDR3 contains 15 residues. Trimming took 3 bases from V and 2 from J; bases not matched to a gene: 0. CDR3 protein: CASSLDRGPGNTIYF. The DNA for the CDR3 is TGTGCCAGCAGTTTGGACAGGGGGCCTGGAAACACCATATATTTT.

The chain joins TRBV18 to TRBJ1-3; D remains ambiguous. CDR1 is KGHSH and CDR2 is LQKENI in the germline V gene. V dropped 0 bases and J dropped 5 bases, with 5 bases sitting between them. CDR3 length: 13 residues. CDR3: CASSPPTRNTIYF. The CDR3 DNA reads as TGTGCCAGCTCACCACCGACTCGAAACACCATATATTTT.

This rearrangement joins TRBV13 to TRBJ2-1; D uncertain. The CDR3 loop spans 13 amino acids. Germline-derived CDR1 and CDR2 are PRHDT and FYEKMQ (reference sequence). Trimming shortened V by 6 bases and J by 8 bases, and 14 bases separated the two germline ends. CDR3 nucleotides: TGTGCCAGCAGTCGGCCTAGTGGCGATGAGCAGTTCTTC. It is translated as CASSRPSGDEQFF.

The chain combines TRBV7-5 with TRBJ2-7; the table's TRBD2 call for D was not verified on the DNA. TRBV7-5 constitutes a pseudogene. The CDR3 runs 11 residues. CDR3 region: CASSLSHEQYF. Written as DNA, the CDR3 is TGTGCCAGCAGCTTAAGCCACGAGCAGTACTTC.

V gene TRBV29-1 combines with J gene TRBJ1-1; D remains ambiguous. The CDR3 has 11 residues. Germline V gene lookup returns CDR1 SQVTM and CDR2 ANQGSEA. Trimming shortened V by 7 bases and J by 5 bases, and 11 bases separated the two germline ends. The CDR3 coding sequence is TGCAGCGGGCGGGTTGGGACTGAAGCTTTCTTT. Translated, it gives CSGRVGTEAFF.

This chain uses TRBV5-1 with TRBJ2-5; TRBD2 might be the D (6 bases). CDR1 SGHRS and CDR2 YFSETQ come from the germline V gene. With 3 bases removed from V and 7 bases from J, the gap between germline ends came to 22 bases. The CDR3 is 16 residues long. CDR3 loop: CASSSIMGRAGGTQYF. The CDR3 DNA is TGCGCCAGCAGCTCGATTATGGGTCGTGCCGGGGGGACCCAGTACTTC.